The present T cell receptor beta chain was sequenced within a study of control samples from healthy donors and cancer patients. Using immunoSEQ multiplex PCR, the repertoire was profiled, and TCRdb retains in-frame clones only, with some absent. This repertoire shows about 89,000 clones, 70% to 90% found once; its top ten account for 2% to 2.5%. Trimming left V 4 bases short and J 5 bases short, with 11 bases between. The CDR3 sequence is 13 residues long. Looked up from germline, CDR1 is LGHDT and CDR2 is YNNKEL (reference sequence). Sequencing was done on a sample of blood. The chain is built from TRBV3-1 (or the pseudogene TRBV3-2) and TRBJ1-2, with unresolved D. The TCR sequence derives from a woman aged 40 to 50 in good health. CDR3 loop: CASSPSEGYGYTF. The CDR3 DNA is TGTGCCAGCAGCCCCTCGGAGGGTTATGGCTACACCTTC.